This is a list of T cell receptor beta chains from one sample in a study of regulatory T cells in long-lasting Graves disease. TCRdb independently ran MiXCR on the multiplex PCR reads; one entry per CDR3 protein. The sample records around 460,000 distinct CDR3 sequences, around a fifth being singletons. Sequenced here: peripheral blood mononuclear cells (PBMCs), sampled when the disease was refractory, from a patient treated with antithyroid drugs. The source is a female donor with Graves disease. Each CDR3 is given with its conserved first and last residue. The listing skips clone size in some rows; elsewhere it reads once, few, many or a size class.

J gene: TRBJ2-3; clone size: NA; V gene: TRBV20-1; CDR3 protein: CSAVPGLAGGITDTQYF
J gene: NA; clone size: NA; V gene: TRBV18; CDR3 protein: CASSPDRTNEQFF
J gene: TRBJ2-5; clone size: many; V gene: TRBV29-1; CDR3 protein: CSVGSGHQETQYF
J gene: TRBJ1-4; clone size: many; V gene: TRBV28; CDR3 protein: CASSWLGPEDEKLFF
J gene: TRBJ2-5; clone size: many; V gene: TRBV2; CDR3 protein: CASIFERGGLEETQYF
J gene: TRBJ2-2; clone size: NA; V gene: TRBV6-1; CDR3 protein: CASKRQTLTGELFF
J gene: TRBJ2-1; clone size: NA; V gene: TRBV7-2; CDR3 protein: CASSSSGRLSYNEQFF
J gene: TRBJ2-7; clone size: many; V gene: TRBV7-2; CDR3 protein: CASSRGQGSDEQYF
J gene: TRBJ1-3; clone size: few; V gene: TRBV29-1; CDR3 protein: CSVAPNSGNTIYF
J gene: TRBJ1-6; clone size: many; V gene: TRBV15; CDR3 protein: CATRNKRQEIYNSPLHF
J gene: TRBJ2-5; clone size: NA; V gene: TRBV12-3/TRBV12-4; CDR3 protein: CASRGVLEKTQYF
J gene: TRBJ2-1; clone size: few; V gene: TRBV28; CDR3 protein: CASSFRTGGQDEQFF
J gene: TRBJ1-1; clone size: many; V gene: TRBV28; CDR3 protein: CASSLWRTGTEAFF
J gene: TRBJ1-2; clone size: few; V gene: TRBV6-2/TRBV6-3; CDR3 protein: CATALEGLNYGYTF
J gene: TRBJ2-5; clone size: NA; V gene: TRBV4-3; CDR3 protein: CASSQELRGAFLQETQYF
J gene: TRBJ1-2; clone size: many; V gene: TRBV6-1; CDR3 protein: CASMTQGADGYTF
J gene: TRBJ2-2; clone size: NA; V gene: TRBV12-3/TRBV12-4; CDR3 protein: CASSFRTVNTGELFF
J gene: TRBJ2-5; clone size: NA; V gene: TRBV4-1; CDR3 protein: CASSQESSGEETQYF
J gene: TRBJ1-4; clone size: many; V gene: TRBV6-1; CDR3 protein: CASSSGTRKLFF
J gene: TRBJ2-2; clone size: many; V gene: TRBV12-3/TRBV12-4; CDR3 protein: CASSPQGNTGELFF
J gene: TRBJ1-6; clone size: many; V gene: TRBV3-1; CDR3 protein: CASSQDRDNSPLHF
J gene: TRBJ1-4; clone size: many; V gene: TRBV27; CDR3 protein: CASGTGWVVATNEKLFF
J gene: TRBJ1-2; clone size: few; V gene: TRBV20-1; CDR3 protein: CSARGVGLANYGYTF
J gene: TRBJ1-6; clone size: NA; V gene: TRBV5-5; CDR3 protein: CASSSTRQGNSPLHF
J gene: TRBJ2-7; clone size: NA; V gene: TRBV7-9; CDR3 protein: CASSLGQVTLYEQCF
J gene: TRBJ1-5; clone size: NA; V gene: TRBV6-1; CDR3 protein: CASSIGGARGNQPQHF
J gene: TRBJ1-2; clone size: few; V gene: TRBV18; CDR3 protein: CASSPPGGFYGYTF
J gene: TRBJ2-7; clone size: many; V gene: TRBV20-1; CDR3 protein: CSAPRQQSSYEQYF
J gene: TRBJ2-5; clone size: NA; V gene: TRBV10-3; CDR3 protein: CASSYARGSGETQYF